This TCR beta chain was found in a study of shared clonotypes between healthy human individuals (dated by TCRdb to 2018 to 2021). A note on the overall study: The cohort included three men and a couple of women between 18 and 49 years of age. For each donor, three plates each were used for CD4 naive and CD4 memory, two plates were used for CD8 naive, and one plate was used for CD8 memory. The study deeply sequenced blood TCR repertoires of five healthy adults to estimate repertoire size and the extent of clonotype sharing between individuals. To increase sequencing depth and limit assay-specific biases, TCR repertoire library preparation and sequencing were carried out by different laboratories using diverse techniques. Per donor, leukapheresis produced somewhere between about 0.85 and 9.5 billion PBMCs.

Comments on this clone: Its cognate antigen has yet to be identified. No base quality values were provided; no much bigger clone lies one nucleotide off.

Here is what the overall study found, with its caveats: Roughly 5.2% of naive CD4, 3% to 3.5% of naive CD8, about 2.5% of memory CD4, and roughly 0.4% of memory CD8 clonotypes were shared across a few donors. Based on pairwise subsampling, the degree of clonotype sharing among donors was expected to be affected by sequencing depth. Sampling was limited to blood, and TCR repertoires in tissue likely differ from TCR repertoires in blood. Larger estimated clonotype richness was generally found for naive subsets than for memory subsets. Incomplete sequencing was indicated by rarefaction of sorted-subset datasets, despite the large sequencing depth. Because the study included a small number of donors, the genetic and exposure-history diversity represented was limited. Compared with non-shared clonotypes, the clonotypes found in all four sorted-subset donors had higher generation probabilities.

Donors were healthy HIV-negative adults with no recently reported acute infections or vaccinations. Every donor was a Caucasian adult residing in Nashville, Tennessee, USA. CD4+ T cells were enriched through magnetic negative selection, after which naive cells were positively selected on CD45RA and the remaining negative fraction served as the memory subset. Blood was obtained by leukapheresis, after which PBMCs were separated by Ficoll-Histopaque density gradient centrifugation and cryopreserved in liquid nitrogen vapor phase. Analytical flow cytometry was used to check the purity and quantity of every magnetically sorted T cell population. Genomic DNA was isolated from each sorted fraction and quantified by UV absorbance on a Nanodrop 2000c. From V the trimming removes 5 bases and from J it removes 6 bases, while the gene matches leave 7 bases of the junction unaccounted for. Reading from cysteine to phenylalanine, the CDR3 counts 15 amino acids. Here the CDR3 DNA is all that survives: 45 bases in frame from base 1. As encoded in the germline V gene, CDR1 is MDHEN while CDR2 is SYDVKM.

Using the deep immunoSEQ assay, TCR CDR3 regions were amplified from genomic DNA by multiplex PCR. Genomic DNA extracted from each cell subset was distributed evenly over all wells of several immunoSEQ 96-well plates, and each plate served as one replicate. Each replicate PCR for sorted subsets received around 200 ng genomic DNA, equal to about 30,000 T cell genomes. The purified libraries were quantified using a Qubit 3.0 fluorometer, sized with a Bioanalyzer 2100, and then quantified again using the KAPA Library Quantification kit. A separate single-read 150-cycle Illumina NextSeq 550 flow cell was used to sequence each immunoSEQ 96-well plate. Per the original workflow: Because the immunoSEQ output held only junctional sequences and lacked quality scores, the filtering could not match the filtering applied to full-length reads. Sequences were annotated with PyIR, a Python wrapper for IgBLAST v1.9, and V/J genes and CDR3 were assigned using IMGT germline references. Reads with weak V/J assignments (E-value above 1e-6), missing CDR3, stop codons, out-of-frame junctions, or ambiguous translated residues were removed. A V3J clonotype was defined by an identical inferred V gene, J gene, and CDR3 amino acid sequence. To compute the percentage overlap between repertoires, the number of shared unique clonotypes was divided by the size of the smaller repertoire. Repertoire richness was assessed with RTK rarefaction, the Chao1 estimator, and Recon v2.1 estimates of unobserved clonotypes. Generation probabilities for all TCRbeta clonotypes obtained by the gDNA method from a few donors were computed using OLGA. TCRdb provides this immuneACCESS table in a form limited to in-frame rearrangements. Some clones are lacking; in checked studies, under half of them reflect an unresolved V gene, and why the rest are absent is not known. The DNA gave D and trimming, while V, J and clone size come from that table. This sample gives a few hundred thousand clones in total; 65% of them show up just once. The top ten clones comprise 11% of the sample.

The TCR was taken from a man aged 25 to 40 in good health. The sequencing input was memory CD4+ T cells sorted from blood. Reading the label with the study, this specimen's cell subset or site is: CD45RA-negative fraction. This receptor chain uses TRBV28 and TRBJ2-1; TRBD2 matches 10 bases in the middle. The DNA sequence is TGTGCCAGCAGTCAAAGCGGGAGGGCCCTCAATGAGCAGTTCTTC. It is translated as CASSQSGRALNEQFF.